What follows is one T cell receptor beta chain and its context. The antigen is undetermined. Researchers ran the PCR with 60 Vbeta and 13 Jbeta primers. Repertoires were generated with immunoSEQ multiplex PCR, while TCRdb's copy carries only in-frame clones and drops some. Of roughly 120,000 clones in the sample, about 80% were seen once. This sample was included in a study of cytomegalovirus exposure and HLA in healthy donors. General study results and limits: Presence/absence analyses assumed roughly uniform sequencing depth across donors. Later on, a genetic analysis was performed. It linked a missense variant in DCLRE1C with V- and J-gene trimming of TCR beta. The study carried out a later analysis of TCR beta sequences. It associated 15,000 to 20,000 of them with specific HLA alleles at a false discovery rate of 0.05.

Whereas donors were nominally healthy upon sampling, unrecorded immune exposures were probable. V was shortened by 5 bases and J by 3 bases, with 14 bases between the two germline ends. Germline V gene lookup returns CDR1 MNHEY and CDR2 SMNVEV (reference sequence). This CDR3 is built from 15 residues. Sequenced input: PBMCs. The source of this sequence is a male donor in good health and CMV-seronegative. The rearrangement joins TRBV27 to TRBJ1-3, with a possible D match to TRBD1 (6 bases). The CDR3 sequence: CASSTTGSGGNTIYF. CDR3 coding DNA: TGTGCCAGCAGTACAACAGGGTCTGGTGGAAACACCATATATTTT.